The sequence of this TCR beta chain was determined in a study of PD-1 blockade in classical Hodgkin lymphoma. To note about this clone: Antigen: not known.

Using immunoSEQ multiplex PCR, the repertoire was profiled, and TCRdb retains in-frame clones only, with some absent. The sample contains about 59,000 clones, about 88% of which appear only once. Whole-study results and caveats: Significant TCR diversity gains by C4D1 occurred in CD4+ but not CD8+ cells.

Trimming shortened V by 0 bases and J by 3 bases, and 17 bases separated the two germline ends. Germline V gives CDR1 SQVTM, CDR2 ANQGSEA. The CDR3 is made up of 16 amino acids. All trial patients relapsed after autologous stem cell transplantation. This clonotype originated in a human donor with classical Hodgkin lymphoma. The starting material was peripheral blood mononuclear cells (PBMCs), obtained at baseline. The J gene is TRBJ1-2, the V gene TRBV29-1; D perhaps matches TRBD1 (5 bases). In nucleotides, the CDR3 is TGCAGCGTTGAAGATCCGGGGGTTACAGGATACTATGGCTACACCTTC. Its translation is CSVEDPGVTGYYGYTF.